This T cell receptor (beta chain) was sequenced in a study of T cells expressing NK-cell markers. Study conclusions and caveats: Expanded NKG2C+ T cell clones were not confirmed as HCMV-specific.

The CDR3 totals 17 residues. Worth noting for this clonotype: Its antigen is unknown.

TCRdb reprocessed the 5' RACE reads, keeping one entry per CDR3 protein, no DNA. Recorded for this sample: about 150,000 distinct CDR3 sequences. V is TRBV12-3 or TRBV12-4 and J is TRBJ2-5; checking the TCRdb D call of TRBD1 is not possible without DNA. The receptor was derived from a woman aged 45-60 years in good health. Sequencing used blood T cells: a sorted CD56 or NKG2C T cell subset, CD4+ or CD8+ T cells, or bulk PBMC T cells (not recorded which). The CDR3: CASSLRGGRTLQETQYF.